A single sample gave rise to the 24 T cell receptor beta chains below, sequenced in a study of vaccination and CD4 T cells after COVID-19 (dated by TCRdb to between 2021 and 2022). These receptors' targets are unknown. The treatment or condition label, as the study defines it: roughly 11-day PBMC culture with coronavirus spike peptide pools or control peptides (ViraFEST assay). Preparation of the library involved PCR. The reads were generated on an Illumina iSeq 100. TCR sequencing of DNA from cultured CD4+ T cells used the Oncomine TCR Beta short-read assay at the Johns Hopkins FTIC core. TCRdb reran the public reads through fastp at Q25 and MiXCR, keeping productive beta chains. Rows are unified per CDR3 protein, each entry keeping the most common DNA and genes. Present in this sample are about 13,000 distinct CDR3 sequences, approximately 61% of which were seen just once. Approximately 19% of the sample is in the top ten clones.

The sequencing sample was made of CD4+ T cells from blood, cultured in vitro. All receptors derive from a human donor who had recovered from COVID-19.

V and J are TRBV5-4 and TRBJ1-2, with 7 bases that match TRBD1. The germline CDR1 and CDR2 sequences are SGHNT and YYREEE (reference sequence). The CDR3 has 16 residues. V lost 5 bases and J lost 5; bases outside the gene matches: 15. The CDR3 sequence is CASRRARQGLQYGYTF. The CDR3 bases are TGTGCCAGCAGGCGGGCGAGACAGGGCCTACAATATGGCTACACCTTC.

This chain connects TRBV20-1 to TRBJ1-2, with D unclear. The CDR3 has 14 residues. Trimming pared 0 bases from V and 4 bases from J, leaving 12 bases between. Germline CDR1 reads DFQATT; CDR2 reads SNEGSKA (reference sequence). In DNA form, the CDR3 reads TGCAGTGCTAGAGATCGGAGGGAGGTCTATGGCTACACCTTC. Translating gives CSARDRREVYGYTF.

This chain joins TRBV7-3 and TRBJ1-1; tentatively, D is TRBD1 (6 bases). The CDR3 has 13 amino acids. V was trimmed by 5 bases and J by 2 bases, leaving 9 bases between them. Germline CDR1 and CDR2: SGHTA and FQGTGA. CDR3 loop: CASSPQGNTEAFF. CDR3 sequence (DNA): TGTGCCAGCAGCCCACAGGGAAACACTGAAGCTTTCTTT.

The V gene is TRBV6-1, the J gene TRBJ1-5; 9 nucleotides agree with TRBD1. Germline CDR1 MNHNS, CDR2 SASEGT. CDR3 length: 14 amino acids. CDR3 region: CGRETGGSNQPQHF. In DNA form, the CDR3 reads TGTGGCAGAGAGACAGGGGGGAGCAATCAGCCCCAGCATTTT.

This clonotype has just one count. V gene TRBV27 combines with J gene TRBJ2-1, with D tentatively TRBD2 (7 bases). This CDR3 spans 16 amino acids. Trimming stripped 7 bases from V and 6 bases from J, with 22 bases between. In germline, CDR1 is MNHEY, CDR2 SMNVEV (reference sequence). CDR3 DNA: TGTGCCAGCACCTACGTAGCGGGTGGCAGGGGCAATGAGCAGTTCTTC. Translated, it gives CASTYVAGGRGNEQFF.

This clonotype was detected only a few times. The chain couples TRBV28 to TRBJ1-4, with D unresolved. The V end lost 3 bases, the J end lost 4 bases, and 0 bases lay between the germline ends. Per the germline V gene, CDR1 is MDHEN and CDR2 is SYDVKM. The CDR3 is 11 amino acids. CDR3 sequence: CASSFNEKLFF. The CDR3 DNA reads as TGTGCCAGCAGTTTTAATGAAAAACTGTTTTTT.

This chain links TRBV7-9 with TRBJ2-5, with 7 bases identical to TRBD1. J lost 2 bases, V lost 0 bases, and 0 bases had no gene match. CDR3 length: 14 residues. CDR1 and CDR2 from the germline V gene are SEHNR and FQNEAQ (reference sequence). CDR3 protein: CASSLARGQETQYF. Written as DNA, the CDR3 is TGTGCCAGCAGCTTAGCCAGGGGGCAAGAGACCCAGTACTTC.

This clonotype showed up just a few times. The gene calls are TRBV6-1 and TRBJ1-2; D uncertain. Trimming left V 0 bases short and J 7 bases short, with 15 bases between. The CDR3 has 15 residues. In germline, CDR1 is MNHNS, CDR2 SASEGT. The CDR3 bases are TGTGCCAGCAGTGAAGCAGGGAGATCTGGACTTGGCTACACCTTC. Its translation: CASSEAGRSGLGYTF.

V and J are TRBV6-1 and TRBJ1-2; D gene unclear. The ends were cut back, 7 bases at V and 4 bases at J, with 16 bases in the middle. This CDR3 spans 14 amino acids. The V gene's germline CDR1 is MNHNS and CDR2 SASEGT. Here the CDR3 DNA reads TGTGCCAGCACCCACTCGGGCCAGGCCTATGGCTACACCTTC. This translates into CASTHSGQAYGYTF.

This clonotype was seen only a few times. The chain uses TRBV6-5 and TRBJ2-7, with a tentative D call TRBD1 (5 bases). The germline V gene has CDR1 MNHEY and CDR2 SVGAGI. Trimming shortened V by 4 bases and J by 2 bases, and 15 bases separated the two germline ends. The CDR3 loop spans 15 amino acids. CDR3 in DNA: TGTGCCAGCAGTTCGATCACAGGTTACACCTACGAGCAGTACTTC. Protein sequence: CASSSITGYTYEQYF.

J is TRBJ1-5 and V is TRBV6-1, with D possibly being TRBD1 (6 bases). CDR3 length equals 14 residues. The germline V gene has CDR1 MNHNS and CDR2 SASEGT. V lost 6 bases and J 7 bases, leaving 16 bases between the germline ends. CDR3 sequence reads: CASRRSGDKQPQHF. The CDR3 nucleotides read TGTGCCAGCAGACGTTCAGGGGATAAGCAGCCCCAGCATTTT.

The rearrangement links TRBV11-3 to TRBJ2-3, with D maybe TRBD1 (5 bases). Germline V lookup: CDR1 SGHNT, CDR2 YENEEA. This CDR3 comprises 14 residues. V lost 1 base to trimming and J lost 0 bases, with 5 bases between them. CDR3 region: CASSLGGSTDTQYF. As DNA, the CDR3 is TGTGCCAGCAGCTTAGGGGGCAGCACAGATACGCAGTATTTT.

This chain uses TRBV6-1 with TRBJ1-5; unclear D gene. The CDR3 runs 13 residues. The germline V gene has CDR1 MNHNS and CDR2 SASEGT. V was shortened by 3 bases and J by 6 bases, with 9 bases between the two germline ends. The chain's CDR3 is CASSDTLVQPQHF. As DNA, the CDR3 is TGTGCCAGCAGTGACACCCTCGTTCAGCCCCAGCATTTT.

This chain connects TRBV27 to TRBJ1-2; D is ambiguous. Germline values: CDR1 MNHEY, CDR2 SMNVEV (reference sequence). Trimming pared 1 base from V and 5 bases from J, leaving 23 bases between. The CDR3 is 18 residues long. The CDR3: CASSLCRATRSWGYGYTF. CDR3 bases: TGTGCCAGCAGTTTATGTAGGGCGACTCGAAGCTGGGGTTATGGCTACACCTTC.

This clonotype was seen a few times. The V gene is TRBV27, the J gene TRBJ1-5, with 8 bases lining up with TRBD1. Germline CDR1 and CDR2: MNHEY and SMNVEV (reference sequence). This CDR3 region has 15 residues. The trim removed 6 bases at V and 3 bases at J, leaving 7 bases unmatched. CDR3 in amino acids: CASRRTGSVNQPQHF. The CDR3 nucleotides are TGTGCCAGCAGACGGACAGGGTCGGTCAATCAGCCCCAGCATTTT.

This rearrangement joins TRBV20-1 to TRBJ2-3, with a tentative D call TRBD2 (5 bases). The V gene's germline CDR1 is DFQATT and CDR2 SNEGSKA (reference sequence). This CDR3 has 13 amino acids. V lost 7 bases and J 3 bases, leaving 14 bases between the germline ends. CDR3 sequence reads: CSVGSWTTDTQYF. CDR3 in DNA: TGCAGTGTTGGTAGCTGGACTACAGATACGCAGTATTTT.

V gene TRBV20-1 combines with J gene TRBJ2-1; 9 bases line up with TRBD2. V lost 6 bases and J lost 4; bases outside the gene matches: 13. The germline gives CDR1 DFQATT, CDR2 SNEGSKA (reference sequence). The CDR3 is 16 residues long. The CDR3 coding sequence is TGCAGTGCCATCGGGCTAGCGGGATCTATATACAATGAGCAGTTCTTC. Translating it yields CSAIGLAGSIYNEQFF.

CDR3 loop: CASSRNDRGYEQYF. DNA for the CDR3: TGTGCCAGCAGTAGAAACGACAGGGGCTACGAGCAGTACTTC. The rearrangement links TRBV6-1 to TRBJ2-7; 8 nucleotides match TRBD1. Per the germline V gene, CDR1 is MNHNS and CDR2 is SASEGT. The length of the CDR3 is 14 residues. The V gene end was trimmed by 5 bases and the J gene end by 3 bases; junction bases not matched to a gene: 6.

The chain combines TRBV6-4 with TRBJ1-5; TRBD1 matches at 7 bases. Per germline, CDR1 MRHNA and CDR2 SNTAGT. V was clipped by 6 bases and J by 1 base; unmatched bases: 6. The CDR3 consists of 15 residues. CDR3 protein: CASRKDRVSNQPQHF. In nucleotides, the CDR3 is TGTGCCAGCAGGAAAGACAGGGTAAGCAATCAGCCCCAGCATTTT.

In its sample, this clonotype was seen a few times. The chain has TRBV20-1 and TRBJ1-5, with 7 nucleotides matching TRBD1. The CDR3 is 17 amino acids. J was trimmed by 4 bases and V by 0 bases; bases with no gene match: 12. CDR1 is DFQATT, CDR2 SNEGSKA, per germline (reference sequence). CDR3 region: CSARDPGRGLRNQPQHF. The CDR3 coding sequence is TGCAGTGCTAGAGACCCCGGGAGGGGGCTGAGAAATCAGCCCCAGCATTTT.

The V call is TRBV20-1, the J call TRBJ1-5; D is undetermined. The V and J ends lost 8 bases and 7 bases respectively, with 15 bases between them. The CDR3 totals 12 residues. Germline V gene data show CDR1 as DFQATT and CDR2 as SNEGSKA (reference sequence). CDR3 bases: TGCAGTCCCGAGACTCGGCGGCAGCCCCAGCATTTT. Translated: CSPETRRQPQHF.

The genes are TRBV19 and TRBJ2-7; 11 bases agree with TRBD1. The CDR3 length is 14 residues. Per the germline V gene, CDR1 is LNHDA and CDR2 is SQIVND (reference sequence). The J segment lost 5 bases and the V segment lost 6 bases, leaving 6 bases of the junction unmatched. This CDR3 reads CASRDRGHSDEQYF. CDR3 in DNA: TGTGCCAGTAGGGACAGGGGGCATAGCGACGAGCAGTACTTC. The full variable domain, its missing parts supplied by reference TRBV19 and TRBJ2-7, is DGGITQSPKYLFRKEGQNVTLSCEQNLNHDAMYWYRQDPGQGLRLIYYSQIVNDFQKGDIAEGYSVSREKKESFPLTVTSAQKNPTAFYLCASRDRGHSDEQYFGPGTRLTVT.

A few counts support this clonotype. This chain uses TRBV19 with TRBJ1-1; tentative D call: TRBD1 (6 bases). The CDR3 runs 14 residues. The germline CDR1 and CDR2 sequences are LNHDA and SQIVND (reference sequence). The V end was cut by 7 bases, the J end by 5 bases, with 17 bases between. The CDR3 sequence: CASTDPGRGTEAFF. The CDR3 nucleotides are TGTGCCAGTACCGACCCAGGGAGGGGGACTGAAGCTTTCTTT.

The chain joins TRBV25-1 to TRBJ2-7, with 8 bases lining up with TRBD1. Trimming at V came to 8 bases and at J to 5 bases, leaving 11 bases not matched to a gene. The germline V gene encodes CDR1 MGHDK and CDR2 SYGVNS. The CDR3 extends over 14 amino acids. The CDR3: CASAVEDREDEQYF. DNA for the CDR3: TGTGCCAGCGCCGTCGAGGACAGGGAGGACGAGCAGTACTTC.